The 18 T cell receptor beta chains given below trace back to one sample, sequenced in a study of blood T cell repertoires in COVID-19. Profiled with immunoSEQ multiplex PCR; TCRdb holds only in-frame clones, not every one. The table includes 120,000 or so clones, 76% detected once. Sequencing was done on a sample of peripheral blood. The receptor set was obtained from a woman of 80 years or more with acute or convalescent COVID-19.

This clone was seen only once. V gene TRBV5-1 combines with J gene TRBJ2-7, with 7 bases that match TRBD1. CDR1 and CDR2 (germline): SGHRS, YFSETQ. The CDR3 totals 14 residues. V dropped 4 bases and J dropped 2; count of bases not matched to a gene: 6. Here the CDR3 reads CASSPPGTAYEQYF. The DNA for the CDR3 is TGCGCCAGCAGCCCCCCCGGGACAGCCTACGAGCAGTACTTC.

V gene TRBV10-1 combines with J gene TRBJ2-3; the match to TRBD1 covers 9 bases. Germline CDR1 and CDR2: WNHNN and SYGVQD (reference sequence). V lost 10 bases to trimming and J lost 0 bases; unmatched junction nucleotides: 5. This CDR3 comprises 14 residues. Here the CDR3 reads CATGTGTSTDTQYF. For the CDR3, the DNA is TGCGCCACCGGGACAGGGACTAGCACAGATACGCAGTATTTT.

A single count supports this clone. The chain joins TRBV10-2 to TRBJ2-1; TRBD2 matches at 14 bases. V lost 4 bases and J lost 4; bases outside the gene matches: 6. Germline loops: CDR1 WSHSY, CDR2 SAAADI. The CDR3 is made up of 17 amino acids. The CDR3 DNA reads as TGCGCCAGCAGTGTACAAGGACTAGCGGGGGGTTACAATGAGCAGTTCTTC. It encodes CASSVQGLAGGYNEQFF.

V usage is TRBV4-3 and J usage is TRBJ2-1; TRBD2 matches 7 bases. The V gene's germline CDR1 is LGHNA and CDR2 YSLEER. Unmatched junction bases numbered 3, after V lost 3 bases and J lost 7 bases. CDR3 length: 13 residues. The DNA for the CDR3 is TGCGCCAGCAGCCAGACGCGGGAGAATGAGCAGTTCTTC. This encodes CASSQTRENEQFF.

The gene calls are TRBV6-5 and TRBJ1-5; 9 bases map to TRBD1. This CDR3 is built from 14 residues. The V gene's germline CDR1 is MNHEY and CDR2 SVGAGI. V dropped 4 bases and J dropped 9; count of bases not matched to a gene: 7. The CDR3 nucleotides are TGTGCCAGCAGTTTAACAGGGGGCGGACGGCCCCAGCATTTT. It codes for CASSLTGGGRPQHF.

The chain uses TRBV6-1 and TRBJ1-1; perhaps TRBD1 as D (5 bases). Trimming stripped 1 base from V and 5 bases from J, with 14 bases between. In germline, CDR1 is MNHNS, CDR2 SASEGT. There are 15 residues in the CDR3. The CDR3 DNA sequence: TGTGCCAGCAGTGAAGGGGCAGGGCTAGGGACTGAAGCTTTCTTT. It codes for CASSEGAGLGTEAFF.

This chain uses TRBV14 with TRBJ1-1; D might be TRBD1 (6 bases). Germline-derived CDR1 and CDR2 are SGHDN and FVKESK. V lost 6 bases to trimming and J lost 5 bases, with 16 bases between them. This CDR3 has 14 residues. DNA of the CDR3: TGTGCCAGCAGTCTTCAGGGGAGGGGAACTGAAGCTTTCTTT. This encodes CASSLQGRGTEAFF. Full variable domain (remainder filled in from reference TRBV14 and TRBJ1-1): EAGVTQFPSHSVIEKGQTVTLRCDPISGHDNLYWYRRVMGKEIKFLLHFVKESKQDESGMPNNRFLAERTGGTYSTLKVQPAELEDSGVYFCASSLQGRGTEAFFGQGTRLTVV.

The J gene is TRBJ1-5, the V gene TRBV18, with unresolved D. V shed 3 bases and J shed 5 bases, with 8 bases lying between them. Germline V gene data show CDR1 as KGHSH and CDR2 as LQKENI. This CDR3 has 13 residues. For the CDR3, the DNA is TGTGCCAGCTCACCCCAAGCCGATCAGCCCCAGCATTTT. Amino acid sequence: CASSPQADQPQHF. Complete variable domain (other parts from reference TRBV18 and TRBJ1-5): NAGVMQNPRHLVRRRGQEARLRCSPMKGHSHVYWYRQLPEEGLKFMVYLQKENIIDESGMPKERFSAEFPKEGPSILRIQQVVRGDSAAYFCASSPQADQPQHFGDGTRLSIL.

The chain has TRBV6-1 and TRBJ1-2; TRBD1 matches at 7 bases. The CDR3 is made up of 15 amino acids. Germline values: CDR1 MNHNS, CDR2 SASEGT. Unmatched junction bases numbered 3, after V lost 2 bases and J lost 0 bases. The CDR3 spells CASSEWDRANYGYTF. The CDR3 bases are TGTGCCAGCAGTGAATGGGACAGAGCTAACTATGGCTACACCTTC.

The chain carries TRBV6-5 and TRBJ1-5, with no clear D. CDR1 MNHEY and CDR2 SVGAGI come from the germline V gene. The V end lost 5 bases, the J end lost 5 bases, and 13 bases lay between the germline ends. This CDR3 has 14 residues. The CDR3, as DNA: TGTGCCAGCAGTCCTCGGTCCCCTGATCAGCCCCAGCATTTT. This gives the protein CASSPRSPDQPQHF.

The chain combines TRBV27 with TRBJ2-2, with D possibly matching TRBD1 (5 bases). Germline assignment: CDR1 MNHEY and CDR2 SMNVEV (reference sequence). V was shortened by 7 bases and J by 1 base, with 16 bases between the two germline ends. The CDR3 extends over 16 amino acids. The DNA of the CDR3 is TGTGCCAGCACGATGGGGCGAACCCTGAACACCGGGGAGCTGTTTTTT. It is translated as CASTMGRTLNTGELFF.

This chain links TRBV5-4 with TRBJ1-1; a possible D gene is TRBD1 (6 bases). Trimming stripped 1 base from V and 6 bases from J, with 13 bases between. The CDR3 consists of 14 residues. Germline V lookup: CDR1 SGHNT, CDR2 YYREEE (reference sequence). The CDR3 DNA reads TGTGCCAGCAGCTTGACAGGGCTGGGGGCTGAAGCTTTCTTT. It codes for CASSLTGLGAEAFF. The whole variable domain, remainder taken from reference TRBV5-4 and TRBJ1-1, is ETGVTQSPTHLIKTRGQQVTLRCSSQSGHNTVSWYQQALGQGPQFIFQYYREEENGRGNFPPRFSGLQFPNYSSELNVNALELDDSALYLCASSLTGLGAEAFFGQGTRLTVV.

The chain links TRBV7-2 to TRBJ1-2; the D is unclear. V was clipped by 0 bases and J by 5 bases, with 16 bases between them. The CDR3 spans 16 residues. Per the germline V gene, CDR1 is SGHTA and CDR2 is FQGNSA. Here the CDR3 reads CASSLAPAGSSYGYTF. CDR3 nucleotides: TGTGCCAGCAGCTTAGCCCCAGCAGGTTCGAGTTATGGCTACACCTTC.

This clone was counted between two and nine times. The rearrangement uses TRBV5-1 and TRBJ2-7; D is unclear. Trimming took 3 bases from V and 0 from J, leaving 7 bases between them. From germline, CDR1 is SGHRS and CDR2 YFSETQ. The CDR3 spans 13 residues. The CDR3: CASSYPSSYEQYF. CDR3 bases: TGCGCCAGCAGCTATCCGAGCTCCTACGAGCAGTACTTC.

This clone was counted a few times. The genes are TRBV28 and TRBJ1-6; D perhaps matches TRBD1 (6 bases). V gave up 9 bases and J gave up 0 bases, with 15 bases separating them. The CDR3 runs to 16 residues. Germline lookup yields CDR1 MDHEN and CDR2 SYDVKM. As DNA, the CDR3 is TGTGCCAGTCAAGACAGGTCGAGCTCCTATAATTCACCCCTCCACTTT. Translated: CASQDRSSSYNSPLHF.

This rearrangement joins TRBV10-3 to TRBJ1-4, with unresolved D. Germline V CDR1 and CDR2: ENHRY, SYGVKD. V was clipped by 6 bases and J by 0 bases, with 8 bases between them. CDR3 size: 14 residues. CDR3 nucleotide sequence: TGTGCCATCAGCCCGGTGGCAACTAATGAAAAACTGTTTTTT. It yields the protein CAISPVATNEKLFF.

The chain is built from TRBV6-1 and TRBJ1-1, with a weak D call TRBD1 (6 bases). V lost 5 bases to trimming and J lost 7 bases, with 14 bases between them. Germline CDR1 MNHNS, CDR2 SASEGT. The CDR3 loop spans 13 amino acids. CDR3 sequence reads: CASSSGTPVEAFF. The CDR3 nucleotides read TGTGCCAGCAGTTCGGGGACACCCGTTGAAGCTTTCTTT.

The chain joins TRBV30 to TRBJ1-1; weak D call: TRBD1 (6 bases). CDR3 length: 15 amino acids. V lost 4 bases and J lost 1, with 16 bases in between. The germline gives CDR1 GTSNPN, CDR2 SVGIG (reference sequence). CDR3 coding DNA: TGTGCCTGGACCAGGCTGGGGGCAGGGAACACTGAAGCTTTCTTT. This translates into CAWTRLGAGNTEAFF.